This entry lists 20 T cell receptor beta chains sequenced from one sample in a study of T cells after yellow fever vaccination. MiXCR, applied by TCRdb to the 5' RACE reads, yields one record per CDR3 protein. The sample lists 300,000 to 350,000 distinct CDR3 sequences; around 8.1% were seen once. The specimen was PBMCs, collected 35 to 50 days after the first yellow fever vaccination. These receptors originate from a man younger than 35 who received the YFV17D yellow fever vaccine.

This clonotype turned up a few times. The genes are TRBV18 and TRBJ2-1; no definite D call. The V end lost 3 bases, the J end lost 6 bases, and 9 bases lay between the germline ends. The CDR3 contains 13 residues. Per germline, CDR1 KGHSH and CDR2 LQKENI. CDR3 protein: CASSPPITNEQFF. The DNA of the CDR3 is TGTGCCAGCTCACCTCCAATAACCAATGAGCAGTTCTTC.

V is TRBV6-2 or TRBV6-3 and J is TRBJ2-3; 9 bases align to TRBD2. The germline gives CDR1 MNHEY, CDR2 SVGEGT. This CDR3 is built from 16 residues. Trimming cost V 2 bases and J 2 bases; bases outside gene matches: 5. The CDR3 DNA reads TGTGCCAGCAGTTACGATTTAGCGGGGGCCACAGATACGCAGTATTTT. Residues: CASSYDLAGATDTQYF.

CDR3 nucleotides: TGTGCCAGCAGCTTATCGGCGGCCTCCTACAATGAGCAGTTCTTC. It encodes CASSLSAASYNEQFF. The chain is built from TRBV7-9 and TRBJ2-1; D not resolved. Trimming removed 2 bases from V and 0 bases from J, with 8 bases in between. The CDR3 has 15 amino acids. Germline assignment: CDR1 SEHNR and CDR2 FQNEAQ (reference sequence). The full variable domain, rest sourced from reference TRBV7-9 and TRBJ2-1, is DTGVSQNPRHKITKRGQNVTFRCDPISEHNRLYWYRQTLGQGPEFLTYFQNEAQLEKSRLLSDRFSAERPKGSFSTLEIQRTEQGDSAMYLCASSLSAASYNEQFFGPGTRLTVL.

This clonotype appeared many times. The chain has TRBV10-3 and TRBJ2-6; tentative D call: TRBD2 (5 bases). The V gene's germline CDR1 is ENHRY and CDR2 SYGVKD. The CDR3 sequence is 19 residues long. The V and J ends lost 2 bases and 2 bases respectively, with 19 bases between them. DNA of the CDR3: TGTGCCATCAGTGAGCAGCCGGGAACGCACCTCCCTGGGGCCAACGTCCTGACTTTC. Its protein is CAISEQPGTHLPGANVLTF.

This clonotype appeared once. A junction boundary mismatches the germline segment, possibly from a read error. The chain couples TRBV7-2 to TRBJ1-3; 8 nucleotides align to TRBD1. Looked up from germline, CDR1 is SGHTA and CDR2 is FQGNSA. There are 15 residues in the CDR3. CDR3 sequence (DNA): TGTGCCAGCAGTACACAGTGGGGGACAGGAAACTCCATATATTTT. This codes for CASSTQWGTGNSIYF.

In this sample, this clonotype turned up a few times. The rearrangement joins TRBV5-1 to TRBJ1-4, with D uncertain. This CDR3 contains 14 residues. The V and J ends lost 0 bases and 8 bases respectively, with 11 bases between them. Germline CDR1 and CDR2: SGHRS and YFSETQ. CDR3 amino acids: CASSLAAAGEKLFF. The CDR3 DNA reads as TGCGCCAGCAGCTTGGCTGCAGCGGGGGAAAAACTGTTTTTT.

Written as DNA, the CDR3 is TGCGCCAGCAGCCAAGATTTGGGTTCGCCTGCGCAAAACATTCAGTACTTC. As protein: CASSQDLGSPAQNIQYF. V and J are TRBV4-3 and TRBJ2-4; D is ambiguous. Germline V gene lookup returns CDR1 LGHNA and CDR2 YSLEER. The V end was cut by 0 bases, the J end by 5 bases, with 17 bases between. This CDR3 has 17 residues.

The rearrangement links TRBV7-6 to TRBJ1-1; TRBD1 aligns across 11 bases. The CDR3 is 16 residues long. Germline trimming cut 1 base from V and 5 bases from J; bases unmatched to any gene: 6. CDR1 is SGHVS, CDR2 FNYEAQ, per germline. The CDR3 spells CASSLGSGTGGTEAFF. The CDR3 DNA reads TGTGCCAGCAGCTTAGGGTCCGGGACAGGGGGAACTGAAGCTTTCTTT.

This clonotype appeared a few times. CDR3 sequence (DNA): TGTGCCAGCAGTTCCCGCCGGGTCTCCTACGAGCAGTACGTC. It yields the protein CASSSRRVSYEQYV. J is TRBJ2-7 and V is TRBV6-5; D gene uncertain. The V end lost 4 bases, the J end lost 0 bases, and 10 bases lay between the germline ends. Looked up from germline, CDR1 is MNHEY and CDR2 is SVGAGI. There are 14 residues in the CDR3.

This clonotype was detected a few times. The chain carries TRBV7-2 and TRBJ2-1; TRBD1 aligns across 7 bases. Germline CDR1 reads SGHTA; CDR2 reads FQGNSA. Unmatched junction bases numbered 3, after V lost 3 bases and J lost 1 base. The CDR3 has 15 residues. The CDR3 is CASSFSGQSYNEQFF. CDR3 sequence (DNA): TGTGCCAGCAGCTTCTCGGGACAGTCCTACAATGAGCAGTTCTTC.

This clonotype turned up a few times. The chain recombines TRBV5-1 with TRBJ2-5; D call uncertain. There are 14 residues in the CDR3. From germline, CDR1 is SGHRS and CDR2 YFSETQ. Trimming removed 1 base at V and 5 bases at J, with 12 bases between. The CDR3 region has the DNA TGCGCCAGCAGCTTGTCCCCGGGTGGGGAGACCCAGTACTTC. This sequence encodes CASSLSPGGETQYF.

This clonotype was detected once. CDR3 nucleotides: TGCGCCAGCAGTGACGGGACTGGCAATCAGCCCCAGCATTTT. It encodes CASSDGTGNQPQHF. The chain combines TRBV10-1 with TRBJ1-5, with D possibly TRBD1 on 5 matching bases. Between the trimmed V and J ends, which lost 3 bases and 2 bases, there was a span of 8 bases. CDR1 is WNHNN and CDR2 is SYGVQD in the germline V gene (reference sequence). The CDR3 sequence is 14 residues long.

This clonotype has a handful of counts. The J gene is TRBJ1-2, the V gene TRBV4-1; maybe TRBD1 (5 bases). The CDR3 runs 19 residues. Germline V gene sequence: CDR1 MGHRA, CDR2 YSYEKL. V shed 4 bases and J shed 2 bases, with 26 bases lying between them. The CDR3 nucleotides are TGCGCCAGCAGCCTCAACAAGTGGGCCAGGGTAGAGGGGAACTATGGCTACACCTTC. It translates to CASSLNKWARVEGNYGYTF.

The CDR3 DNA reads TGTGCCAGCGCGATCGGGGGGGGCAGGGAGACCCAGTACTTC. The encoded protein is CASAIGGGRETQYF. V and J are TRBV7-3 and TRBJ2-5, with 8 nucleotides matching TRBD2. Germline lookup yields CDR1 SGHTA and CDR2 FQGTGA. V lost 8 bases and J lost 5; bases outside the gene matches: 10. CDR3 length: 14 amino acids. Variable domain in full (rest from reference TRBV7-3 and TRBJ2-5): GAGVSQTPSNKVTEKGKYVELRCDPISGHTALYWYRQSLGQGPEFLIYFQGTGAADDSGLPNDRFFAVRPEGSVSTLKIQRTERGDSAVYLCASAIGGGRETQYFGPGTRLLVL.

The chain recombines TRBV11-3 with TRBJ2-2, with TRBD2 matching 7 bases. V dropped 9 bases and J dropped 5; count of bases not matched to a gene: 15. The CDR3 covers 16 residues. Germline CDR1 SGHNT, CDR2 YENEEA. The CDR3 DNA follows: TGTGCCAGTCAAGCCTGGGCCGGGGGGAGGACCGGGGAGCTGTTTTTT. Protein product: CASQAWAGGRTGELFF.

The genes are TRBV6-6 and TRBJ1-1, with a weak D call TRBD1 (6 bases). Trimming removed 7 bases from V and 4 bases from J, with 13 bases in between. The CDR3 length is 13 residues. Germline lookup yields CDR1 MNHNY and CDR2 SVGAGI (reference sequence). The DNA of the CDR3 is TGTGCCAGCACCAAGGGGGTGGTCACTGAAGCTTTCTTT. Its translation is CASTKGVVTEAFF.

CDR3 sequence reads: CASSVIRGNQPQHF. The CDR3 DNA reads TGTGCCAGCAGCGTTATTAGGGGCAATCAGCCCCAGCATTTT. V gene TRBV9 combines with J gene TRBJ1-5; no clear D gene. Trimming stripped 2 bases from V and 2 bases from J, with 8 bases between. The length of the CDR3 is 14 residues. In germline, CDR1 is SGDLS, CDR2 YYNGEE. The whole variable domain, filled in from reference TRBV9 and TRBJ1-5, reads DSGVTQTPKHLITATGQRVTLRCSPRSGDLSVYWYQQSLDQGLQFLIQYYNGEERAKGNILERFSAQQFPDLHSELNLSSLELGDSALYFCASSVIRGNQPQHFGDGTRLSIL.

This clonotype was detected ten times or more. V and J are TRBV7-2 and TRBJ1-5; no reliable D call. The germline CDR1 and CDR2 sequences are SGHTA and FQGNSA. The V end lost 1 base, the J end lost 10 bases, and 11 bases lay between the germline ends. The length of the CDR3 is 13 residues. CDR3 bases: TGTGCCAGCAGCTTAGACGATATCCAACCCCAGCATTTT. The encoded protein is CASSLDDIQPQHF.

V usage is TRBV5-1 and J usage is TRBJ2-7; D gene uncertain. Trimming took 4 bases from V and 2 from J, leaving 10 bases between them. CDR1 SGHRS and CDR2 YFSETQ come from the germline V gene. The CDR3 contains 13 residues. The chain's CDR3 is CASSPSRAYEQYF. The CDR3 bases are TGCGCCAGCAGCCCCTCCCGGGCCTACGAGCAGTACTTC.

This chain joins TRBV12-3 or TRBV12-4 and TRBJ1-2; D is unresolved. Trimming took 4 bases from V and 6 from J, leaving 15 bases between them. The CDR3 totals 14 residues. The CDR3 spells CASSSERVFDGYTF. CDR3 nucleotide sequence: TGTGCCAGCAGTTCGGAGAGGGTTTTCGATGGCTACACCTTC.